The source of this T cell receptor (beta chain) is a study of regulatory T cells in long-lasting Graves disease. Turning to the study itself: Graves' patients (newly diagnosed) had been on antithyroid drugs under 3 months. Study observations and caveats: TRBV28, TRBJ1-2 and TRBJ2-5 were segments that persistent disease favored.

CDR3-region Arm-PCR and iRepertoire HTBI primers produced the TCR beta libraries. TCRdb fed the multiplex PCR reads into MiXCR, producing one record per CDR3 protein. The table includes 530,000 or so distinct CDR3 sequences, approximately 13% detected once. Ten or more counts support this clonotype. Its matching antigen is unknown. The germline V gene has CDR1 KGHSH and CDR2 LQKENI. This CDR3 region has 14 residues. Unmatched junction bases numbered 4, after V lost 4 bases and J lost 5 bases. Documented time point: newly diagnosed GD, antithyroid drugs for less than 3 months. Researchers made the TCR library from RNA that was extracted from PBMCs. These same data were also listed under a study on T cells in Graves' hyperthyroidism and ophthalmopathy. From that second work: Blood also held most thyroid clonotypes expanded beyond 0.001. The model anticipated ophthalmopathy a median approximately 6.5 months pre-onset.

This TCR came from a man aged 25 to 45 with Graves disease. The chain links TRBV18 to TRBJ1-4, with 7 bases aligning to TRBD1. The material was peripheral blood mononuclear cells (PBMCs), obtained at new diagnosis, from a patient treated with antithyroid drugs. The CDR3 nucleotides are TGTGCCAGCTCACGAGGGACAGAGAATGAAAAACTGTTTTTT. It translates to CASSRGTENEKLFF.